This T cell receptor (beta chain) was recorded in a study of human T cells and chemical hapten exposure. This clonotype was detected a few times. Its matching antigen is unknown. Overall study results and limits: TCRs exceeding 1 in 1000 frequency stayed unchanged with DPC sensitization.

The time point was: patch test 3, about 24 weeks after DPC sensitization. Treatment noted: therapeutic diphenylcyclopropenone sensitization with weekly scalp DPC. As originally analysed: Sample TCR totals centred on a median of about 92,000, ranging about 20,000 to 690,600. Via MiXCR, TCRdb re-called the RACE reads, giving one row per CDR3 protein. The V and J calls and clone size come from TCRdb's table, not from the authors' own analysis. The sample gives 55,000 to 80,000 distinct CDR3 sequences, 8% to 13% of which show up once; about 2% is in the top ten. V was trimmed by 7 bases and J by 5 bases, leaving 26 bases between them. The CDR3 runs 17 residues. Germline V gene lookup returns CDR1 MNHEY and CDR2 SVGEGT.

V usage is TRBV6-2 or TRBV6-3 and J usage is TRBJ1-2; D is uncertain. The sequence was collected from a woman in her thirties with alopecia areata. Some clones in this sample may be carry-over from other donors' samples. The source material was whole blood, sampled in connection with sensitization to the hapten diphenylcyclopropenone (DPC). The CDR3 region is CASTDLYSNAGSYGYTF. The CDR3 DNA follows: TGTGCCAGCACGGACCTATACAGTAATGCCGGCTCTTATGGCTACACCTTC.